The rows below give T cell receptor beta chains drawn from one sample of a study of blood T cell repertoires in COVID-19. Data came from immunoSEQ multiplex PCR; TCRdb stores just in-frame clones and leaves some out. There are 250,000 to 400,000 clones in the sample; roughly 88% occur only once, and 1.5% to 2% lies in the top ten. Sequenced material: peripheral blood. These receptors were collected from a woman younger than 45 with COVID-19, enrolled during active disease. The CDR3 runs from the conserved cysteine through the conserved F or W. A D gene is named only where the DNA matches it firmly. Size is omitted from some rows. Given values are once, few, many or a class for expanded clones.

J gene,clone size,V gene,D gene,CDR3 DNA,CDR3 protein
TRBJ2-6,-,TRBV28,-,TGTGCCAGCATACCGGCCGACAGCGCTGGGGCCAACGTCCTGACTTTC,CASIPADSAGANVLTF
TRBJ1-5,-,TRBV4-1,TRBD1,TGCGCCAGCAGCCATACGGACAGGGGGATGATGCAGCCCCAGCATTTT,CASSHTDRGMMQPQHF
TRBJ2-3,-,TRBV2,TRBD2,TGTGCCAGCAGTAGCGGGGGGGCCCTCAGAGATACGCAGTATTTT,CASSSGGALRDTQYF
TRBJ2-4,-,TRBV6-1,TRBD1,TGTGCCAGCAGAGAAGGACAGGGTCTAGCCAAAAACATTCAGTACTTC,CASREGQGLAKNIQYF
TRBJ1-2,-,TRBV6-6,-,TGTGCCAGCAGCCCAACAGTAGTTGGCTACACCTTC,CASSPTVVGYTF
TRBJ1-4,-,TRBV27,-,TGTGCCAGCAGTTTCAGTTACAATGAAAAACTGTTTTTT,CASSFSYNEKLFF
TRBJ1-4,-,TRBV12-5,-,TGTGCTAGTGGTTACGGGGTGAAAGAAGAAAAACTGTTTTTT,CASGYGVKEEKLFF
TRBJ2-2,few,TRBV7-7,-,TGTGCTAGCAGCTTACGAGAGAACACCGGGGAGCTGTTTTTT,CASSLRENTGELFF
TRBJ1-2,once,TRBV4-1,-,TGCGCCAGCAGCCAAGGACAAGGCGGGGCAGACGATGACTATGGCTACACCTTC,CASSQGQGGADDDYGYTF
TRBJ2-2,-,TRBV27,TRBD1,TGTGCCAGCAGTTGGACAGGGGACACCGGGGAGCTGTTTTTT,CASSWTGDTGELFF
TRBJ1-4,-,TRBV6-6,TRBD1,TGTGCCAGCAGCGACCAGGGGGCTATTGAAAAACTGTTTTTT,CASSDQGAIEKLFF
TRBJ1-3,-,TRBV4-3,-,TGCGCCAGCAGCCAGGACAGCTCTGGAAACACCATATATTTT,CASSQDSSGNTIYF
TRBJ1-2,-,TRBV9,-,TGTGCCAGCAGCGTAGTTCCAGGGAACTTGGGCGGCTACACCTTC,CASSVVPGNLGGYTF
TRBJ2-1,-,TRBV7-2,TRBD2,TGTGCCAGCAGCTCGACTAGCGGGCCCCACAATGAGCAGTTCTTC,CASSSTSGPHNEQFF
TRBJ1-6,-,TRBV5-4,-,TGTGCCAGCAGCGGGGCAGCAAATTCACCCCTCCACTTT,CASSGAANSPLHF